These 9 T cell receptor beta chains came from one sample sequenced in a study of cytomegalovirus exposure and HLA in healthy donors. Using immunoSEQ multiplex PCR, the repertoire was profiled, and TCRdb retains in-frame clones only, with some absent. This table has hundreds of thousands of clones, 86% appearing once. The sequencing sample was made of PBMCs. Receptor source: a young woman in good health and CMV-seronegative.

V and J are TRBV27 and TRBJ1-6; D is perhaps TRBD1 (5 bases). This CDR3 is built from 15 residues. Deletions cut 0 bases from V and 5 bases from J, with 8 bases between. CDR1 is MNHEY, CDR2 SMNVEV, per germline (reference sequence). The CDR3 loop is CASSLSTENNSPLHF. CDR3 DNA sequence: TGTGCCAGCAGTTTATCGACAGAGAATAATTCACCCCTCCACTTT.

This chain uses TRBV28 with TRBJ2-3; 12 bases are a match to TRBD2. V lost 1 base and J lost 6; bases outside the gene matches: 8. The CDR3 covers 17 residues. The germline V gene encodes CDR1 MDHEN and CDR2 SYDVKM. The chain's CDR3 is CASSLSASGRAGDTQYF. CDR3 nucleotide sequence: TGTGCCAGCAGTTTATCGGCTAGCGGGAGGGCAGGGGATACGCAGTATTTT.

Concerning this clone: An end of the junction does not agree with germline; a read error may underlie this. V is TRBV5-6 and J is TRBJ2-2; TRBD1 might be the D (6 bases). CDR1 and CDR2 (germline): SGHDT, YYEEEE. This CDR3 contains 16 residues. The CDR3 DNA follows: TGTGCCAGCAGCTTGGGGGGACACCGGAACGCCGGGGAGCTGTTTTTT. Its protein product is CASSLGGHRNAGELFF.

The chain has TRBV2 and TRBJ2-7; a weak D match, TRBD2 (5 bases). CDR3 length: 16 residues. V dropped 8 bases and J dropped 4 bases, with 24 bases sitting between them. Germline loops: CDR1 SNHLY, CDR2 FYNNEI. As DNA, the CDR3 is TGTGCCAGCGGCCAGGTGAGGGCATTAGGTCGTTACGAGCAGTACTTC. Translation: CASGQVRALGRYEQYF.

The J gene is TRBJ2-2, the V gene TRBV6-5, with a weak D call TRBD1 (5 bases). Trimming pared 4 bases from V and 5 bases from J, leaving 17 bases between. The germline V gene has CDR1 MNHEY and CDR2 SVGAGI. This CDR3 has 16 amino acids. The CDR3 coding sequence is TGTGCCAGCAGTTGGGATCAGGGAATTAGGACCGGGGAGCTGTTTTTT. Translation gives CASSWDQGIRTGELFF.

The chain joins TRBV2 to TRBJ2-7; D gene uncertain. V shed 0 bases and J shed 3 bases, with 12 bases lying between them. CDR1 and CDR2 (germline): SNHLY, FYNNEI. The CDR3 is made up of 15 amino acids. CDR3 nucleotides: TGTGCCAGCAGTGAAGCGCTTCAGGTAGTCTACGAGCAGTACTTC. This codes for CASSEALQVVYEQYF.

This chain connects TRBV9 to TRBJ1-2, with TRBD1 matching 10 bases. Germline assignment: CDR1 SGDLS and CDR2 YYNGEE. This CDR3 region has 18 residues. V lost 4 bases to trimming and J lost 5 bases; unmatched junction nucleotides: 17. The CDR3 protein is CASSHPRDRGLDLYGYTF. In DNA form, the CDR3 reads TGTGCCAGCAGCCATCCCCGGGACAGGGGCCTCGATCTTTATGGCTACACCTTC.

The J gene is TRBJ1-5, the V gene TRBV19; D gene uncertain. Per germline, CDR1 LNHDA and CDR2 SQIVND (reference sequence). Trimming took 4 bases from V and 2 from J, leaving 9 bases between them. This CDR3 is 14 amino acids long. This CDR3 is CASSSGGGNQPQHF. The CDR3 DNA is TGTGCCAGTAGTAGCGGAGGAGGCAATCAGCCCCAGCATTTT.

V gene TRBV11-2 combines with J gene TRBJ2-7, with a tentative D call TRBD1 (6 bases). This CDR3 has 15 residues. The V end lost 5 bases, the J end lost 6 bases, and 20 bases lay between the germline ends. The germline V gene has CDR1 SGHAT and CDR2 FQNNGV. CDR3 sequence reads: CASSPLSQGSGEQYF. The CDR3, as DNA: TGTGCCAGCAGCCCACTGTCGCAGGGGTCTGGCGAGCAGTACTTC.